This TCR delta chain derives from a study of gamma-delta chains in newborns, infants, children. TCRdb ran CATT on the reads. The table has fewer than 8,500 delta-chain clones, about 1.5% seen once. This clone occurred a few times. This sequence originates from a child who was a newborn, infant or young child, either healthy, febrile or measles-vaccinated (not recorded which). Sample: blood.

CDR3 nucleotides: TGTGCTCTTGGGGACTTCCCGCGACCTCCGGGGGATATTCTGCCCGATAAACTCATCTTT. Translated, it gives CALGDFPRPPGDILPDKLIF. The gene calls are TRDV1 and TRDJ1; TRDD3 matches at 8 bases. Germline CDR1 and CDR2: TSWWSYY and QGS. The CDR3 runs 20 residues. J lost 3 bases, V lost 3 bases, and 21 bases had no gene match.